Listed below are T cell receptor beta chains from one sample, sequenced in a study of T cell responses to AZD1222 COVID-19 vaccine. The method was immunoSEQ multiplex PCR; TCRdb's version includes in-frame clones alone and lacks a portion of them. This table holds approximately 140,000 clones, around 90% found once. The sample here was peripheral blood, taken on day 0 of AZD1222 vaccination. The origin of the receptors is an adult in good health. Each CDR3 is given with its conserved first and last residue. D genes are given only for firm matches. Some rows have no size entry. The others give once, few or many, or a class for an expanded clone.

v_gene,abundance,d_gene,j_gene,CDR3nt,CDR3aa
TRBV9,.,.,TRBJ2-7,TGTGCCAGCAGCTCTTCCTCCTACGAGCAGTACTTC,CASSSSSYEQYF
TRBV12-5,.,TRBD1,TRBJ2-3,TGTGCTAGTGGTTTGCCCGCGACAGGGGGCAAAGATACGCAGTATTTT,CASGLPATGGKDTQYF
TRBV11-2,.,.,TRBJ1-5,TGTGCCAGCAGCTTAGGGGGTGTAAGCAATCAGCCCCAGCATTTT,CASSLGGVSNQPQHF
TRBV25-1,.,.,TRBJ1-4,TGTGCCAGCACCAACCTTGGAGGTGAAAAACTGTTTTTT,CASTNLGGEKLFF
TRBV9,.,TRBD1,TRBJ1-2,TGTGCCAGCAGCGTAGCCGCACAGGGGTATGGCTACACCTTC,CASSVAAQGYGYTF
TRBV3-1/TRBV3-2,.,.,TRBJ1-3,TGTGCCAGCAGCCAAGGCGTGGGCTTATCTGGAAACACCATATATTTT,CASSQGVGLSGNTIYF
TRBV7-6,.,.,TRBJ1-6,TGTGCCAGCAGCTTAAGGGACATGTATAATTCACCCCTCCACTTT,CASSLRDMYNSPLHF
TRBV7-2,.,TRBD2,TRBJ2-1,TGTGCCAGCAGCTTAACTGGGACTAGCGGGGGAAGATACAATGAGCAGTTCTTC,CASSLTGTSGGRYNEQFF
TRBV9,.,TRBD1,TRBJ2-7,TGTGCCAGCAGCCCTACAGGGGAGATCTACGAGCAGTACTTC,CASSPTGEIYEQYF
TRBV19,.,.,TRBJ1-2,TGTGCCAGTACGCCTGGGTTGGGGGGCTATGGCTACACCTTC,CASTPGLGGYGYTF
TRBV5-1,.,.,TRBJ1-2,TGCGCCAGCAAGGAGGCGGACGGACCCTGGGGCTACACCTTC,CASKEADGPWGYTF
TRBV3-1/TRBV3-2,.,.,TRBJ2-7,TGTGCCAGCAGCCAAGATACTTTTGGGCGGGAGCAGTACTTC,CASSQDTFGREQYF
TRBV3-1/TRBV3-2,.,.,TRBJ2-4,TGTGCCAGCAGCCCGCTAGCCAAAAACATTCAGTACTTC,CASSPLAKNIQYF
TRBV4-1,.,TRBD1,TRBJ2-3,TGCGCCAGCAGCCGAGGACAGGTGAGCACAGATACGCAGTATTTT,CASSRGQVSTDTQYF
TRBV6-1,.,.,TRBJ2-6,TGTGCCAGCAGTGAAGATGGGGCCTCTGGGGCCAACGTCCTGACTTTC,CASSEDGASGANVLTF
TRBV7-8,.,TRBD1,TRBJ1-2,TGTGCCAGCAGCCCCGAGCCAGGACAGGGGAATACTGGCTACACCTTC,CASSPEPGQGNTGYTF
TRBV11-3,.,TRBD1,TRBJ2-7,TGTGCCAGCAGCTTAGATCGGGACAGGCCCTACGAGCAGTACTTC,CASSLDRDRPYEQYF
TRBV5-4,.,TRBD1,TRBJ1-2,TGTGCCAGCAGCTTCTTGGGACAGGAACCTCTTCCTAACTATGGCTACACCTTC,CASSFLGQEPLPNYGYTF
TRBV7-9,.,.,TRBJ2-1,TGTGCCAGCAGCTTAAGGATCCCGCTCGCGGGACCCTACAATGAGCAGTTCTTC,CASSLRIPLAGPYNEQFF
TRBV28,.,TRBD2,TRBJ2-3,TGTGCCAGCAGTTTAGAGGAACTAGCGGGAGAATACACGCAGTATTTT,CASSLEELAGEYTQYF
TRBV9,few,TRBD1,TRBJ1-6,TGTGCCAGCAGCGTAGGACAGGGCAATTCACCCCTCCACTTT,CASSVGQGNSPLHF
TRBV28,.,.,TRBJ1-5,TGTGCCAGCAGTTACCTGACAGTCGCTAACAATCAGCCCCAGCATTTT,CASSYLTVANNQPQHF
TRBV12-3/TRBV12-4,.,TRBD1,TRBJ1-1,TGTGCCAGCAGTTTAAGGCAGGGGGCAGCTTTCTTT,CASSLRQGAAFF
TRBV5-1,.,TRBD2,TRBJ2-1,TGCGCCAGCCGGGAGGACGGCAGCTCCTACAATGAGCAGTTCTTC,CASREDGSSYNEQFF
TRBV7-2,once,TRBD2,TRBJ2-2,TGTGCCAGCAGTTTCCTATTCCTAGCGGCGAACACCGGGGAGCTGTTTTTT,CASSFLFLAANTGELFF
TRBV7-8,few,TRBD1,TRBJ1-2,TGTGCCAGCAGCTTGGGGACAGGGGTTGGCTACACCTTC,CASSLGTGVGYTF
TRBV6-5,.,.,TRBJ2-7,TGTGCCAGCAGTAGACTGGGAATGGACTACGAGCAGTACTTC,CASSRLGMDYEQYF
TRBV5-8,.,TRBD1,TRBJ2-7,TGTGCCAGCGCGGACAGGGGGCTAGTGGGGCTGGGGGAGCAGTACTTC,CASADRGLVGLGEQYF
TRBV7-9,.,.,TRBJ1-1,TGTGCCAGCAGCTTCCAGGGGAACACTGAAGCTTTCTTT,CASSFQGNTEAFF
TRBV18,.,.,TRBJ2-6,TGTGCCAGCTCACAAAGCCAGAGGGGACCGGCCTCTGGGGCCAACGTCCTGACTTTC,CASSQSQRGPASGANVLTF